The 14 T cell receptor beta chains below come from one sample, sequenced in a study of T cells after yellow fever vaccination. TCRdb fed the 5' RACE reads into MiXCR, producing one record per CDR3 protein. The table has roughly 120,000 distinct CDR3 sequences, about 6.8% seen once. The specimen comprised CD4+ T cells sorted from PBMCs, sampled roughly 45 days after the first yellow fever vaccination. The source of these receptors is a man between 18 and 35 years old who received the YFV17D yellow fever vaccine.

This clonotype has a count of ten or more. The chain combines TRBV11-2 with TRBJ2-7; 9 nucleotides line up with TRBD1. The CDR3 has 15 residues. The ends lost 1 base at V and 2 bases at J; junction bases unmatched: 3. The V gene's germline CDR1 is SGHAT and CDR2 FQNNGV. This CDR3 is CASSLVGTGPYEQYV. The CDR3 DNA reads as TGTGCCAGCAGCTTAGTGGGGACAGGGCCCTACGAGCAGTACGTC.

This clonotype came up many times. This chain links TRBV6-5 with TRBJ1-3; tentatively, D is TRBD1 (5 bases). Trimming cost V 2 bases and J 7 bases, with 15 bases left between them. CDR3 length: 15 amino acids. CDR1 is MNHEY and CDR2 is SVGAGI in the germline V gene. The CDR3 loop is CASSYRRGSRNTIYF. CDR3 nucleotide sequence: TGTGCCAGCAGTTACAGGCGGGGCAGTCGGAACACCATATATTTT.

This clonotype showed up many times. This rearrangement joins TRBV5-8 to TRBJ2-4, with no clear D. Trimming pared 0 bases from V and 6 bases from J, leaving 10 bases between. Germline V CDR1 and CDR2: SGHTS, YDEGEE. The length of the CDR3 is 14 residues. CDR3 amino acids: CASSLAVSINIQYF. As DNA, the CDR3 is TGTGCCAGCAGCTTGGCGGTTTCAATAAACATTCAGTACTTC.

This clonotype came up a few times. The chain carries TRBV6-2 or TRBV6-3 and TRBJ2-4; TRBD1 agrees at 9 bases. Germline lookup yields CDR1 MNHEY and CDR2 SVGEGT. V dropped 6 bases and J dropped 6; count of bases not matched to a gene: 15. This CDR3 comprises 17 residues. The CDR3 region is CASSWDRARPSGNIQYF. Here the CDR3 DNA reads TGTGCCAGCAGCTGGGACAGGGCCCGCCCTAGCGGAAACATTCAGTACTTC.

This clonotype has a count of ten or more. This chain's CDR3 is CASRPGQGIARNYGYTF. CDR3 DNA sequence: TGTGCCAGCAGACCGGGACAGGGAATCGCAAGGAACTATGGCTACACCTTC. The chain recombines TRBV2 with TRBJ1-2; 9 bases line up with TRBD1. Unmatched junction bases numbered 13, after V lost 6 bases and J lost 2 bases. The germline V gene encodes CDR1 SNHLY and CDR2 FYNNEI. There are 17 residues in the CDR3.

This clonotype occurred many times. This chain joins TRBV7-6 and TRBJ2-2; 8 bases line up with TRBD2. V trimming: 8 bases; J trimming: 6 bases; junction bases outside the gene matches: 14. CDR3 size: 16 residues. Germline V gene data show CDR1 as SGHVS and CDR2 as FNYEAQ. The CDR3 nucleotides are TGTGCCAGCTCGGACCCCCTCGGGGGGGCTTCCGGGGAGCTGTTTTTT. This codes for CASSDPLGGASGELFF. The full variable domain, its missing parts supplied by reference TRBV7-6 and TRBJ2-2, is GAGVSQSPRYKVTKRGQDVALRCDPISGHVSLYWYRQALGQGPEFLTYFNYEAQQDKSGLPNDRFSAERPEGSISTLTIQRTEQRDSAMYRCASSDPLGGASGELFFGEGSRLTVL.

In this sample, this clonotype turned up many times. The rearrangement links TRBV7-2 to TRBJ2-1; 8 nucleotides align to TRBD2. V dropped 5 bases and J dropped 11; count of bases not matched to a gene: 14. Germline lookup yields CDR1 SGHTA and CDR2 FQGNSA. This CDR3 contains 15 residues. CDR3 DNA: TGTGCCAGCAGCGCGACTAGCGTATCATTGGGGAAGCAGTTCTTC. Its translation: CASSATSVSLGKQFF.

This clonotype showed up just a few times. J is TRBJ2-5 and V is TRBV4-3; D gene ambiguous. Germline V gives CDR1 LGHNA, CDR2 YSLEER. This CDR3 has 13 amino acids. V was clipped by 0 bases and J by 4 bases, with 6 bases between them. In nucleotides, the CDR3 is TGCGCCAGCAGCCAAGATTTTCGAGAGACCCAGTACTTC. This codes for CASSQDFRETQYF.

In this sample, this clonotype turned up many times. This chain uses TRBV20-1 with TRBJ1-5, with D possibly being TRBD1 (6 bases). The V and J ends lost 3 bases and 0 bases respectively, with 12 bases between them. This CDR3 region has 15 residues. Per germline, CDR1 DFQATT and CDR2 SNEGSKA (reference sequence). CDR3 in DNA: TGCAGTGCTAGTTGGGACACCTTTAGCAATCAGCCCCAGCATTTT. It yields the protein CSASWDTFSNQPQHF.

This clonotype occurred many times. The chain is built from TRBV7-9 and TRBJ2-5; tentatively, D is TRBD1 (7 bases). Trimming pared 2 bases from V and 0 bases from J, leaving 10 bases between. The CDR3 contains 15 residues. Per the germline V gene, CDR1 is SEHNR and CDR2 is FQNEAQ (reference sequence). CDR3 DNA sequence: TGTGCCAGCAGCTTACCAGGGGGGTACCAAGAGACCCAGTACTTC. Amino acid sequence: CASSLPGGYQETQYF.

As to this clonotype: A much larger clone is a single base away; this may be a read error. The J gene is TRBJ2-2, the V gene TRBV20-1, with TRBD2 matching 11 bases. The CDR3 extends over 15 amino acids. The germline V gene encodes CDR1 DFQATT and CDR2 SNEGSKA (reference sequence). The CDR3 DNA sequence: TGCAGTGCACCACTAGCGGGGGCGAACCCCGGGGAGCTGTTTTTT. Residues: CSAPLAGANPGELFF.

This clonotype showed up just a few times. This chain connects TRBV19 to TRBJ1-6, with D unclear. The CDR3 spans 18 residues. V was shortened by 6 bases and J by 0 bases, with 18 bases between the two germline ends. Germline values: CDR1 LNHDA, CDR2 SQIVND (reference sequence). CDR3 DNA sequence: TGTGCCAGTAGGGCCTCGAGTGTTCGGAGCTCCTATAATTCACCCCTCCACTTT. It is translated as CASRASSVRSSYNSPLHF. The whole variable domain, remainder taken from reference TRBV19 and TRBJ1-6, is DGGITQSPKYLFRKEGQNVTLSCEQNLNHDAMYWYRQDPGQGLRLIYYSQIVNDFQKGDIAEGYSVSREKKESFPLTVTSAQKNPTAFYLCASRASSVRSSYNSPLHFGNGTRLTVT.

This clonotype has a count of ten or more. J is TRBJ2-7 and V is TRBV7-2; 7 nucleotides match TRBD2. V lost 5 bases to trimming and J lost 2 bases; unmatched junction nucleotides: 6. Germline loops: CDR1 SGHTA, CDR2 FQGNSA. CDR3 length: 14 amino acids. CDR3 protein: CASSLSGDPYEQYF. The CDR3 DNA reads as TGTGCCAGCAGCCTCAGCGGGGATCCCTACGAGCAGTACTTC.

Many counts were recorded for this clonotype. V is TRBV5-1 and J is TRBJ2-6; D is unclear. This CDR3 spans 14 amino acids. V gave up 0 bases and J gave up 10 bases, with 11 bases separating them. Germline loops: CDR1 SGHRS, CDR2 YFSETQ. The CDR3 DNA sequence: TGCGCCAGCAGCTTGGCCGGGCCTTTAAACGTCCTGACTTTC. As protein: CASSLAGPLNVLTF.